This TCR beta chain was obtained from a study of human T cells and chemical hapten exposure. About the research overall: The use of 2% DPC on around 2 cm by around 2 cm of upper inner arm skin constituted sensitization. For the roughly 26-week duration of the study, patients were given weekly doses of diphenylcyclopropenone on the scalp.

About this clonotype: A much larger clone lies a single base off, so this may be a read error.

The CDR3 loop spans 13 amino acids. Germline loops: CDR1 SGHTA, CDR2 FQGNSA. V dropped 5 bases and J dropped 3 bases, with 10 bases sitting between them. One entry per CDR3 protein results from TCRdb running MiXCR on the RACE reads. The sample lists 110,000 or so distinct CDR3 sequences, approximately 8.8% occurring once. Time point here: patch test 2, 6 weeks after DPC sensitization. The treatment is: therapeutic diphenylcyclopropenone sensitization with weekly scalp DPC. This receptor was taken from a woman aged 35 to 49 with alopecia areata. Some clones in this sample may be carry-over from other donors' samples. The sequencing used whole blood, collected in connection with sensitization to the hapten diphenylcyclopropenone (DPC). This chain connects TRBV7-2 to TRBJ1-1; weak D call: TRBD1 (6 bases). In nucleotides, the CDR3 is TGTGCCAGCAGCCAACAGGGATACACTGAAGCTTTCTTT. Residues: CASSQQGYTEAFF.